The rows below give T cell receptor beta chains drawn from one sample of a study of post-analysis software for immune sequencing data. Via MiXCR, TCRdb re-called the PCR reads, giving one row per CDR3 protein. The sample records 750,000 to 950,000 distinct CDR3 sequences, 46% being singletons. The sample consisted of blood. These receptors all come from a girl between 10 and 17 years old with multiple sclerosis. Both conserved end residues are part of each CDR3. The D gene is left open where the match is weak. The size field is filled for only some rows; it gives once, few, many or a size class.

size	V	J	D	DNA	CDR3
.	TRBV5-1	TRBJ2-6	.	TGCGCCAGCAGCTTGGCAGGTATAGGCTCTGGGGCCAACGTCCTGACTTTC	CASSLAGIGSGANVLTF
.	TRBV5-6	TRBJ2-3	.	TGTGCCAGCAGCTCTACTAGCTCCGCAGATACGCAGTATTTT	CASSSTSSADTQYF
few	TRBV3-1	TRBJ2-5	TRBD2	TGTGCCAGCACGCCGATGCTAGCGGGAGGGAGGGGGACCCAGTACTTC	CASTPMLAGGRGTQYF
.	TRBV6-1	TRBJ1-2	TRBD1	TGTGCCATCCCGACAGGGAGCGCTAACTATGGCTACACCTTC	CAIPTGSANYGYTF
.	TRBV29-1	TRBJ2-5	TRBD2	TGCAGCGTTGTTCCGGGACTAGCACGTGAGACCCAGTACTTC	CSVVPGLARETQYF
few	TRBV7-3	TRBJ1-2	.	TGTGCCAGCAGCTTAACGGGAAGAAGCGACTATGGCTACACCTTC	CASSLTGRSDYGYTF
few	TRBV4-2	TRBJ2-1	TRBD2	TGTGCCAGCAGCCCTGGGACTAGCGGGAGGTTGCGGAATGAGCAGTTCTTC	CASSPGTSGRLRNEQFF
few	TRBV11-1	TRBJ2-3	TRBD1	TGTGCCAGCAGTTTACAGGGGATAACAGATACGCAGTATTTT	CASSLQGITDTQYF
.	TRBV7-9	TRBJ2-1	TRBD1	TGTGCCAGCAGCACAAAGACAGGGGAGAGGAATGAGCAGTTCTTC	CASSTKTGERNEQFF
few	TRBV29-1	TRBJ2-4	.	TGCAGCGTCCGCAGGGAAAACATTCAGTACTTC	CSVRRENIQYF
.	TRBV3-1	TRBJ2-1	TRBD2	TGTGCCAGCAGCCAAGAGTTAAGCTTTTCGGGGATGGAGCGGGAGGGCCCTCCCCATGAGCAGTTCTTC	CASSQELSFSGMEREGPPHEQFF
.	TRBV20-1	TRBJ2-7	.	TGCAGTGCTAGAGATCTGGGCAGGGGGCACGGGCGGGAGGCCTACGAGCAGTACTTC	CSARDLGRGHGREAYEQYF
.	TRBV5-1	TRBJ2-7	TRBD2	TGCGCCAGCAGTACCGGGTTGGCAACCGGGGGAGGGCCCTACGAGCAGTACTTC	CASSTGLATGGGPYEQYF
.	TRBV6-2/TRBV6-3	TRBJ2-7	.	TGTGCCAGCAGTGCAAGCCGCGGACAGACCTACGAGCAGTACTTC	CASSASRGQTYEQYF
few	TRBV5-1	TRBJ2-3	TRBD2	TGCGCCAGCAGCTTGGCAAACGGACTAGCGGGAGGGAGCACAGATACGCAGTATTTT	CASSLANGLAGGSTDTQYF
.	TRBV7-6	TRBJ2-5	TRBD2	TGTGCCAGCAGCTTAGATCCGGGACTAGCTAAAGAGACCCAGTACTTC	CASSLDPGLAKETQYF
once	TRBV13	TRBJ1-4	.	TGTGCCAGCAGCGGGGCCCAGGGCGGCCACGGAGAAAAACTGTTTTTT	CASSGAQGGHGEKLFF
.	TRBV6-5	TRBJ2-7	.	TGTGCCAGCAGTTACTCTTCGGGTTCCGAGCAGTACTTC	CASSYSSGSEQYF
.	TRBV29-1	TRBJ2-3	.	TGCAGCGTTGTGGGCAGGGCGGCGGAAGATACGCAGTATTTT	CSVVGRAAEDTQYF
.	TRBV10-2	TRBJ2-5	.	TGCGCCAGCAGTGAAACCAGGGTAACGGAGACCCAGTACTTT	CASSETRVTETQYF
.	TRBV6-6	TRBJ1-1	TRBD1	TGTGCCAGCACGGCGGGACAGGCGAACACTGAAGCTTTCTTT	CASTAGQANTEAFF
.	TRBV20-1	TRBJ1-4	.	TGCAGTGCCCTTAACACCACAACTAATGAAAAACTGTTTTTT	CSALNTTTNEKLFF
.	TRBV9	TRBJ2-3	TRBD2	TGTGCCAGCAGCGCCATGGCAGCGGGAGATCCCACAGATACGCAGTATTTT	CASSAMAAGDPTDTQYF
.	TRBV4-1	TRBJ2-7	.	TGCGCCAGCAGCCAAGACGGACAAGGAGCTTTCACCTACGAGCAGTACTTC	CASSQDGQGAFTYEQYF